This T cell receptor (beta chain) was retrieved from a study of cytomegalovirus exposure and HLA in healthy donors. The study, taken as a whole, reports: The authors listed 164 TCR beta chains as cytomegalovirus-associated.

Comments on this clone: Its antigen is not identified.

With 4 bases clipped from V and 0 bases from J, the junction kept 5 bases outside the gene matches. Germline V gene lookup returns CDR1 SGHRS and CDR2 YFSETQ. This CDR3 is built from 17 residues. The PCR ran on 60 Vbeta and 13 Jbeta primers. The protocol was immunoSEQ multiplex PCR, while the TCRdb copy is restricted to in-frame clones and leaves out a portion. The sample consists of about 180,000 clones, more than 75% of them appearing once. V usage is TRBV5-1 and J usage is TRBJ2-6; TRBD1 matches at 9 bases. The receptor comes from a woman aged 25-40 years in good health and CMV-seropositive. The sample consisted of PBMCs. Here the CDR3 reads CASSPGQGSSGANVLTF. CDR3 in DNA: TGCGCCAGCAGCCCCGGACAGGGGAGCTCTGGGGCCAACGTCCTGACTTTC.